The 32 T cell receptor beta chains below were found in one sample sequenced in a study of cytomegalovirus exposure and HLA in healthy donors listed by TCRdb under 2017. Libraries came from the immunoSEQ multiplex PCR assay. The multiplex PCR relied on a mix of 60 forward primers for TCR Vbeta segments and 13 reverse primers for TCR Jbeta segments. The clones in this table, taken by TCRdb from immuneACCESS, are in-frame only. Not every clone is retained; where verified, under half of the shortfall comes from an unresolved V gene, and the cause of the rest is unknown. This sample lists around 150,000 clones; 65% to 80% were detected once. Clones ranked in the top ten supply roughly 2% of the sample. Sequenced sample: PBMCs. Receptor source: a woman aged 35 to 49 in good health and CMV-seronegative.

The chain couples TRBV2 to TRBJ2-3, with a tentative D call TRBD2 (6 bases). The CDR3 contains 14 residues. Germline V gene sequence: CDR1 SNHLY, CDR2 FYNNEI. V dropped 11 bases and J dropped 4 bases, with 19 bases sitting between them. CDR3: CASRWGDLPDTQYF. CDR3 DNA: TGTGCCTCCCGGTGGGGGGACTTACCAGATACGCAGTATTTT.

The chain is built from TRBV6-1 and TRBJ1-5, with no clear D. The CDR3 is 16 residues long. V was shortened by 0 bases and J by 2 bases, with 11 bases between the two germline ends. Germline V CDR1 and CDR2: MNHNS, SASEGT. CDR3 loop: CASSEAVGDGNQPQHF. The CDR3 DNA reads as TGTGCCAGCAGTGAAGCTGTCGGAGATGGCAATCAGCCCCAGCATTTT.

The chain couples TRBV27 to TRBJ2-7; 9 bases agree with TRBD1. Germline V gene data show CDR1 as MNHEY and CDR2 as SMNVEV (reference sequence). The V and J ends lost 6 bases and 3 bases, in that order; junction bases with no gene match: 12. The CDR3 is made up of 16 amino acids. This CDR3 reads CASRTRPGQGSYEQYF. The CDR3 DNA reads TGTGCCAGCAGAACTCGACCGGGACAGGGTAGCTACGAGCAGTACTTC.

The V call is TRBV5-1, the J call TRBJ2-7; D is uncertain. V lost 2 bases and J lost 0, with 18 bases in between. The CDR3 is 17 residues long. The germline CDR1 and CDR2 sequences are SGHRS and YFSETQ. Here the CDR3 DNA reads TGCGCCAGCAGCTTTTTACCCACGGTACCTGACTCCTACGAGCAGTACTTC. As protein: CASSFLPTVPDSYEQYF. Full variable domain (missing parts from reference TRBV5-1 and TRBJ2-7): KAGVTQTPRYLIKTRGQQVTLSCSPISGHRSVSWYQQTPGQGLQFLFEYFSETQRNKGNFPGRFSGRQFSNSRSEMNVSTLELGDSALYLCASSFLPTVPDSYEQYFGPGTRLTVT.

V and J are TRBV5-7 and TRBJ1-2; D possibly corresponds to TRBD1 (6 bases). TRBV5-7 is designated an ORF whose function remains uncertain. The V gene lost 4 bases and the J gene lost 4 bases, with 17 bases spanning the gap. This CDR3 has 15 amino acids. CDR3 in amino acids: CASSTLRGRCYGYTF. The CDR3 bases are TGTGCCAGCAGCACCCTCAGGGGAAGATGCTATGGCTACACCTTC.

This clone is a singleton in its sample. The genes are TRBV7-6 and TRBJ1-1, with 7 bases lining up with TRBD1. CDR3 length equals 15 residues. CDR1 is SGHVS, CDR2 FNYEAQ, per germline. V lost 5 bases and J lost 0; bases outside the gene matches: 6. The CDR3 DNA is TGTGCCAGCAGCGCACGACAGGGAATGAACACTGAAGCTTTCTTT. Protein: CASSARQGMNTEAFF.

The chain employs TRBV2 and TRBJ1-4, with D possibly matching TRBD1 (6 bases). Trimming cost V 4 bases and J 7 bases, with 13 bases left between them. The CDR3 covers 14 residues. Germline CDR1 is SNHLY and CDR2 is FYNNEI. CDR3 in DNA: TGTGCCAGCAGTGTCCCAGGGGCGGCTGAAAAACTGTTTTTT. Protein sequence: CASSVPGAAEKLFF.

The CDR3 DNA reads as TGTGCCAGCAGCGTAGCGAGAGATACGCAGTATTTT. This codes for CASSVARDTQYF. The J gene is TRBJ2-3, the V gene TRBV9; D remains ambiguous. There are 12 residues in the CDR3. Germline V gene data show CDR1 as SGDLS and CDR2 as YYNGEE. V dropped 0 bases and J dropped 5 bases, with 4 bases sitting between them.

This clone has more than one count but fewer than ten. In DNA, the CDR3 is TGTGCCAGCAGTGAAGGACAGAGCTCCTACAATGAGCAGTTCTTC. It yields the protein CASSEGQSSYNEQFF. This rearrangement joins TRBV6-1 to TRBJ2-1, with D possibly being TRBD1 (5 bases). The V end was cut by 1 base, the J end by 0 bases, with 7 bases between. Germline loops: CDR1 MNHNS, CDR2 SASEGT. This CDR3 contains 15 residues.

CDR3 region: CASRLQVEAFF. CDR3 sequence (DNA): TGTGCCAGCAGGCTACAGGTTGAAGCTTTCTTT. The chain couples TRBV2 to TRBJ1-1; TRBD1 might be the D (5 bases). This CDR3 has 11 residues. In germline, CDR1 is SNHLY, CDR2 FYNNEI. Trimming took 6 bases from V and 7 from J, leaving 9 bases between them.

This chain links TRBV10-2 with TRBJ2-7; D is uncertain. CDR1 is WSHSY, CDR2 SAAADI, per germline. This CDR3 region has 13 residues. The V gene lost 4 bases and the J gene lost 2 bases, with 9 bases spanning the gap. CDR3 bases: TGCGCCAGCAGTGTGTCACTCGCCTACGAGCAGTACTTC. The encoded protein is CASSVSLAYEQYF.

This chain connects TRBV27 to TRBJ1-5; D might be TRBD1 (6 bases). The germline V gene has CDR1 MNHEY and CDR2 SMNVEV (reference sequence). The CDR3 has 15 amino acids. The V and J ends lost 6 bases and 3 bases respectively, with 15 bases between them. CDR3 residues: CASRTYRDNNQPQHF. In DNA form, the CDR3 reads TGTGCCAGCAGGACATACCGGGACAACAATCAGCCCCAGCATTTT.

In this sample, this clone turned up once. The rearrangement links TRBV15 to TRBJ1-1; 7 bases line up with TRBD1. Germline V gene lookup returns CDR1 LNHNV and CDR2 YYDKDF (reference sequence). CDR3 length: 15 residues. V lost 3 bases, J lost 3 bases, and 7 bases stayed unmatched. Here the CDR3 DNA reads TGTGCCACCAGCAGCGCACAGGGGACATACACTGAAGCTTTCTTT. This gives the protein CATSSAQGTYTEAFF.

The CDR3 region has the DNA TGTGCCAGCAGTTACGGGACAGGGCGTCAGCCCCAGCATTTT. The encoded protein is CASSYGTGRQPQHF. The chain couples TRBV6-6 to TRBJ1-5, with 9 bases aligning to TRBD1. Germline trimming cut 2 bases from V and 6 bases from J; bases unmatched to any gene: 2. The CDR3 totals 14 residues. CDR1 is MNHNY, CDR2 SVGAGI, per germline (reference sequence).

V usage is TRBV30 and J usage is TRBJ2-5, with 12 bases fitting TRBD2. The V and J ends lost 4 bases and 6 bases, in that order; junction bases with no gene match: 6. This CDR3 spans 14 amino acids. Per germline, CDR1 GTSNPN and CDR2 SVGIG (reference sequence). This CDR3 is CAWNRLAGGKTQYF. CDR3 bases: TGTGCCTGGAATCGGCTAGCGGGGGGGAAGACCCAGTACTTC.

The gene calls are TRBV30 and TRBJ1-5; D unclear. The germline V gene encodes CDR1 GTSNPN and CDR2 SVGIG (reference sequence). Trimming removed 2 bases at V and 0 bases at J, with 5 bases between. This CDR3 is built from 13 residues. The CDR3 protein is CAWSQDSNQPQHF. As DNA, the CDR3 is TGTGCCTGGAGTCAGGATAGCAATCAGCCCCAGCATTTT.

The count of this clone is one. CDR3 amino acids: CASSPRKDRGNEKLFF. The DNA of the CDR3 is TGTGCCAGCAGCCCCAGGAAAGACAGGGGAAATGAAAAACTGTTTTTT. The chain is built from TRBV4-2 and TRBJ1-4; 8 nucleotides align to TRBD1. Germline V gene sequence: CDR1 LGHNA, CDR2 YNFKEQ. CDR3 length: 16 amino acids. V trimming: 4 bases; J trimming: 5 bases; junction bases outside the gene matches: 9.

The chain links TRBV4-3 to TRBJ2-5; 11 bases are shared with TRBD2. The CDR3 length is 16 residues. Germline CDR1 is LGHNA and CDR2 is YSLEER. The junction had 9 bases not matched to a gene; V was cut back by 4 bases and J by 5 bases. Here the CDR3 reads CASSRILAGVGETQYF. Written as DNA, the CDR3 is TGCGCCAGCAGCCGCATACTAGCGGGAGTTGGGGAGACCCAGTACTTC.

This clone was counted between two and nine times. The CDR3 reads CAISTGQGNTEAFF. The CDR3 nucleotides read TGTGCCATCAGCACAGGACAGGGGAACACTGAAGCTTTCTTT. The chain carries TRBV10-3 and TRBJ1-1; 8 bases are a match to TRBD1. CDR1 ENHRY and CDR2 SYGVKD come from the germline V gene. The CDR3 consists of 14 residues. J lost 1 base, V lost 6 bases, and 4 bases had no gene match.

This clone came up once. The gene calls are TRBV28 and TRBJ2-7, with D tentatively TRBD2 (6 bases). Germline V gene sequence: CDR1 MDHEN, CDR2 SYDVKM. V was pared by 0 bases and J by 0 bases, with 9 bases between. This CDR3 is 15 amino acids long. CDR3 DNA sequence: TGTGCCAGCAGTTTATGGCAGGGAGGCTCCTACGAGCAGTACTTC. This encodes CASSLWQGGSYEQYF.

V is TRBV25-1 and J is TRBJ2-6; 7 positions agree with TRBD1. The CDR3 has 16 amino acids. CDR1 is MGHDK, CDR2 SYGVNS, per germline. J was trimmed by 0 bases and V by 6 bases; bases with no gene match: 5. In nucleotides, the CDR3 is TGTGCCAGCAGAGGACAGGATCTCTCTGGGGCCAACGTCCTGACTTTC. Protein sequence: CASRGQDLSGANVLTF.

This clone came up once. The CDR3 DNA reads as TGTGCCAGCAGTCCCTCTGTTGGGGGGGCCTATGGCTACACCTTC. It specifies CASSPSVGGAYGYTF. The chain is built from TRBV6-1 and TRBJ1-2; D is possibly TRBD1 (6 bases). The CDR3 consists of 15 residues. The germline V gene encodes CDR1 MNHNS and CDR2 SASEGT. Trimming shortened V by 5 bases and J by 4 bases, and 17 bases separated the two germline ends.

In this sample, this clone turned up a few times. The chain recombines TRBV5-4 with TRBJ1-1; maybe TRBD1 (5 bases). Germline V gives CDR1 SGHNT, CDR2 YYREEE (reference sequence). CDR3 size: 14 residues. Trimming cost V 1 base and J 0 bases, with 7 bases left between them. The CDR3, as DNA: TGTGCCAGCAGCTTGAGCAGGGTGAACACTGAAGCTTTCTTT. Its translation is CASSLSRVNTEAFF.

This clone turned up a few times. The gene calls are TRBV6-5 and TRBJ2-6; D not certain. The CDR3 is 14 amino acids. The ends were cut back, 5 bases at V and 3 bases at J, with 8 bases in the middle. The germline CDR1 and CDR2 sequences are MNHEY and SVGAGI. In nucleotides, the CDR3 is TGTGCCAGCAGTGCAGAGGTTGGGGCCAACGTCCTGACTTTC. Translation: CASSAEVGANVLTF.

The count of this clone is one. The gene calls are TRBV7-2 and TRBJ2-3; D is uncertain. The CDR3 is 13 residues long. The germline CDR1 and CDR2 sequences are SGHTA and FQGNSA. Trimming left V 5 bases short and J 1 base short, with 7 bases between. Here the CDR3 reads CASSRLRTDTQYF. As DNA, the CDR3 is TGTGCCAGCAGCCGACTGCGCACAGATACGCAGTATTTT.

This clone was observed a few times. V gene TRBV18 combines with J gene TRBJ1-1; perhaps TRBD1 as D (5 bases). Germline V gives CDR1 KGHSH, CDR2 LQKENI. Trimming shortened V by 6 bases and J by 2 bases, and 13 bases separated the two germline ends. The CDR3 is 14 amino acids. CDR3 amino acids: CASSLTEDNTEAFF. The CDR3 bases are TGTGCCAGCTCGCTGACAGAAGACAACACTGAAGCTTTCTTT.

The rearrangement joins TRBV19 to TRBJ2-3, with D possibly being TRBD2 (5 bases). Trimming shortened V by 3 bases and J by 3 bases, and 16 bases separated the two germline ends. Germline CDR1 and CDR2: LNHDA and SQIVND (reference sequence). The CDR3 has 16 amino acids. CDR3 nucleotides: TGTGCCAGTAGTATTAGGTCGGGGAGAGGGACAGATACGCAGTATTTT. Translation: CASSIRSGRGTDTQYF.

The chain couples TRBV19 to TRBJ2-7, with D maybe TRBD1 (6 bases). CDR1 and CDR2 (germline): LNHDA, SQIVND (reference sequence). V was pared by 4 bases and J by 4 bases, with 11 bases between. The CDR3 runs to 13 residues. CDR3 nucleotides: TGTGCCAGTAGTACAGGGGAATCTTACGAGCAGTACTTC. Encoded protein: CASSTGESYEQYF.

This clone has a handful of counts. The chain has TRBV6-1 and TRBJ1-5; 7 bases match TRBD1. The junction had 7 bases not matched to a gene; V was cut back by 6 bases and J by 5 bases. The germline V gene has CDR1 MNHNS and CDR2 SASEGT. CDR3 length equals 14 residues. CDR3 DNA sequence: TGTGCCAGCAGACCGGGACAGACATATCAGCCCCAGCATTTT. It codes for CASRPGQTYQPQHF.

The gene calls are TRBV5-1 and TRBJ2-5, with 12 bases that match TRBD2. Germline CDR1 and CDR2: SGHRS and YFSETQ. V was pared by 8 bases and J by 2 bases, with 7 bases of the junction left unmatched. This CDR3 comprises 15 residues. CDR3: CASSTSGGRQETQYF. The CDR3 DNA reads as TGCGCCAGTAGTACTAGCGGGGGGAGACAAGAGACCCAGTACTTC. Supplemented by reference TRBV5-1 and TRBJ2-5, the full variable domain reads KAGVTQTPRYLIKTRGQQVTLSCSPISGHRSVSWYQQTPGQGLQFLFEYFSETQRNKGNFPGRFSGRQFSNSRSEMNVSTLELGDSALYLCASSTSGGRQETQYFGPGTRLLVL.

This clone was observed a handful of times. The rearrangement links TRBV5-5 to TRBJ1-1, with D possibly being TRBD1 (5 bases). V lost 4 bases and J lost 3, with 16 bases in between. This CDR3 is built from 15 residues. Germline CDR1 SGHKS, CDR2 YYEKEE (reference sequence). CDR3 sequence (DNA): TGTGCCAGCAGCCGGGTGGGGGGTCCGGACACTGAAGCTTTCTTT. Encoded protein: CASSRVGGPDTEAFF.

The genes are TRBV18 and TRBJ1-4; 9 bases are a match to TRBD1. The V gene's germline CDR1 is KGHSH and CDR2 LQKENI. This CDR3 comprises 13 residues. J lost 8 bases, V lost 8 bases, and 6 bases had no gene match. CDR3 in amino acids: CASRTGVGEKLFF. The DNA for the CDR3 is TGTGCCAGCCGGACAGGGGTAGGAGAAAAACTGTTTTTT.